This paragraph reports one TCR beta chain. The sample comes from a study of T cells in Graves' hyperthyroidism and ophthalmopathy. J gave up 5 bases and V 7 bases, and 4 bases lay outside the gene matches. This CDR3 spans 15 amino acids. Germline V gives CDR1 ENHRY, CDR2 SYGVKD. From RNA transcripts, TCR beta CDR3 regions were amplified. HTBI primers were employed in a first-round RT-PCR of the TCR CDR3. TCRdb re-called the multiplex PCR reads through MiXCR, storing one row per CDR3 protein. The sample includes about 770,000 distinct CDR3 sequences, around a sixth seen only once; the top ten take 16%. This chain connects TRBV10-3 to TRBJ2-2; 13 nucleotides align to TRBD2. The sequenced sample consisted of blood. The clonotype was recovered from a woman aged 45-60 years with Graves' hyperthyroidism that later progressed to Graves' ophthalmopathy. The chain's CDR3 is CAITPGLAGTGELFF. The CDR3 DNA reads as TGTGCCATCACCCCGGGACTAGCGGGAACCGGGGAGCTGTTTTTT.